What follows are 13 T cell receptor beta chains derived from one specimen sequenced in a study of human T cells and chemical hapten exposure. RNA extraction used unfractionated whole blood as the source of total RNA. TCRdb re-analysed the 5' RACE reads in MiXCR, keeping a single row per CDR3 protein. This table has around 140,000 distinct CDR3 sequences, 4.1% appearing once. These receptors were obtained from a female donor in good health.

This clonotype was seen a handful of times. This chain connects TRBV10-3 to TRBJ1-6; maybe TRBD1 (5 bases). V dropped 3 bases and J dropped 7 bases, with 16 bases sitting between them. This CDR3 is 16 amino acids long. Germline CDR1 reads ENHRY; CDR2 reads SYGVKD. CDR3 sequence: CAISESVKGRNSPLHF. The CDR3 DNA reads TGTGCCATCAGTGAATCGGTCAAGGGGAGAAATTCACCCCTCCACTTT.

This clonotype has a count of ten or more. This rearrangement joins TRBV3-1 to TRBJ2-7, with D tentatively TRBD1 or TRBD2 (6 bases each). Germline CDR1 is LGHDT and CDR2 is YNNKEL (reference sequence). V gave up 4 bases and J gave up 3 bases, with 22 bases separating them. CDR3 length: 17 amino acids. The CDR3 sequence: CASSPQYPGGPVYEQYF. CDR3 coding DNA: TGTGCCAGCAGCCCTCAATACCCCGGGGGCCCAGTCTACGAGCAGTACTTC.

This clonotype was observed many times. CDR3 in amino acids: CSASGQARSKNTEAFF. The CDR3 DNA reads TGCAGTGCTAGCGGACAGGCGCGATCTAAAAACACTGAAGCTTTCTTT. V gene TRBV20-1 combines with J gene TRBJ1-1, with 7 bases identical to TRBD1. J gave up 2 bases and V 3 bases, and 12 bases lay outside the gene matches. The germline V gene encodes CDR1 DFQATT and CDR2 SNEGSKA (reference sequence). This CDR3 has 16 amino acids.

This clonotype was counted at least ten times. This rearrangement joins TRBV7-2 to TRBJ2-3, with D unclear. V gave up 5 bases and J gave up 4 bases, with 16 bases separating them. The CDR3 runs 15 residues. CDR1 and CDR2 from the germline V gene are SGHTA and FQGNSA. CDR3 residues: CASSTNVGSADTQYF. The CDR3 coding sequence is TGTGCCAGCAGCACTAATGTGGGGTCCGCAGATACGCAGTATTTT.

The chain carries TRBV6-1 and TRBJ2-7, with D hard to call. This CDR3 comprises 14 residues. Germline assignment: CDR1 MNHNS and CDR2 SASEGT. The V gene lost 7 bases and the J gene lost 3 bases, with 16 bases spanning the gap. CDR3 region: CASIFPGGVYEQYF. CDR3 in DNA: TGTGCCAGCATATTTCCCGGCGGAGTCTACGAGCAGTACTTC.

The sample holds many counts of this clonotype. The chain links TRBV7-9 to TRBJ1-1; D remains unclear. The CDR3 runs 13 residues. Germline values: CDR1 SEHNR, CDR2 FQNEAQ (reference sequence). V shed 6 bases and J shed 1 base, with 9 bases lying between them. CDR3 nucleotides: TGTGCCAGCAGTCAGGACCAGAACACTGAAGCTTTCTTT. It translates to CASSQDQNTEAFF.

The table lists this clonotype with many counts. The chain is built from TRBV12-3 or TRBV12-4 and TRBJ1-1; D call uncertain. The length of the CDR3 is 15 residues. V was trimmed by 4 bases and J by 4 bases, leaving 16 bases between them. The CDR3 region has the DNA TGTGCCAGCAGTTACCCGGGGAGACCGGTCACTGAAGCTTTCTTT. Encoded protein: CASSYPGRPVTEAFF.

This clonotype came up many times. The genes are TRBV2 and TRBJ2-7; tentatively, D is TRBD1 (5 bases). Trimming removed 4 bases at V and 2 bases at J, with 12 bases between. The CDR3 length is 14 residues. Germline lookup yields CDR1 SNHLY and CDR2 FYNNEI. This CDR3 is CASSAGYRTYEQYF. CDR3 in DNA: TGTGCCAGCAGTGCAGGGTATAGGACCTACGAGCAGTACTTC. The complete variable domain, with remaining parts taken from reference TRBV2 and TRBJ2-7, reads EPEVTQTPSHQVTQMGQEVILRCVPISNHLYFYWYRQILGQKVEFLVSFYNNEISEKSEIFDDQFSVERPDGSNFTLKIRSTKLEDSAMYFCASSAGYRTYEQYFGPGTRLTVT.

At least ten counts were recorded for this clonotype. The V call is TRBV7-2, the J call TRBJ2-1; 7 nucleotides match TRBD1. Germline CDR1 reads SGHTA; CDR2 reads FQGNSA. The CDR3 has 14 residues. The J segment lost 8 bases and the V segment lost 5 bases, leaving 9 bases of the junction unmatched. DNA of the CDR3: TGTGCCAGCAGCATTGACAGGGTTAAGGATGAGCAGTTCTTC. This translates into CASSIDRVKDEQFF. Supplemented by reference TRBV7-2 and TRBJ2-1, the full variable domain reads GAGVSQSPSNKVTEKGKDVELRCDPISGHTALYWYRQSLGQGLEFLIYFQGNSAPDKSGLPSDRFSAERTGGSVSTLTIQRTQQEDSAVYLCASSIDRVKDEQFFGPGTRLTVL.

Ten or more counts support this clonotype. This chain connects TRBV6-5 to TRBJ1-2, with 10 positions matching TRBD1. The ends lost 2 bases at V and 0 bases at J; junction bases unmatched: 6. This CDR3 has 17 amino acids. Germline CDR1 MNHEY, CDR2 SVGAGI. The CDR3 sequence is CASSYVRTGGSNYGYTF. Written as DNA, the CDR3 is TGTGCCAGCAGTTACGTCCGGACAGGGGGATCTAACTATGGCTACACCTTC.

This clonotype has more than one count but fewer than ten. The chain links TRBV9 to TRBJ2-6, with TRBD1 matching over 7 bases. Germline assignment: CDR1 SGDLS and CDR2 YYNGEE. V lost 3 bases, J lost 1 base, and 22 bases stayed unmatched. The CDR3 runs 22 residues. Written as DNA, the CDR3 is TGTGCCAGCAGCGCTCATCGACAGGGTAACTCGAGGGGAACTTCTGGGGCCAACGTCCTGACTTTC. As protein: CASSAHRQGNSRGTSGANVLTF.

This chain uses TRBV20-1 with TRBJ1-5; D may be TRBD1 (6 bases). Trimming stripped 1 base from V and 0 bases from J, with 19 bases between. There are 18 residues in the CDR3. Germline loops: CDR1 DFQATT, CDR2 SNEGSKA (reference sequence). CDR3 sequence reads: CSARAVPGGPYSNQPQHF. Here the CDR3 DNA reads TGCAGTGCTAGAGCGGTCCCTGGGGGCCCTTATAGCAATCAGCCCCAGCATTTT.

Many counts were recorded for this clonotype. The chain recombines TRBV20-1 with TRBJ2-6, with 12 bases that match TRBD2. CDR1 and CDR2 (germline): DFQATT, SNEGSKA (reference sequence). Trimming removed 2 bases from V and 0 bases from J; junction bases left unmatched: 5. The CDR3 has 18 residues. CDR3 loop: CSARFGLAGYSGANVLTF. The CDR3 DNA reads as TGCAGTGCTAGATTCGGACTAGCGGGGTACTCTGGGGCCAACGTCCTGACTTTC.